What follows are 11 T cell receptor beta chains derived from one specimen sequenced in a study of blood T cell repertoires in COVID-19. Profiled with immunoSEQ multiplex PCR; TCRdb holds only in-frame clones, not every one. The sample includes 250,000 to 350,000 clones, about 85% seen only once; the top ten take less than 2.5%. Sequenced sample: peripheral blood. The receptors derive from a man aged 18 to 29 with active or convalescent COVID-19.

The chain carries TRBV9 and TRBJ1-4; maybe TRBD1 (5 bases). The CDR3 totals 15 residues. With 0 bases removed from V and 8 bases from J, the gap between germline ends came to 14 bases. Germline V gene data show CDR1 as SGDLS and CDR2 as YYNGEE. The CDR3 DNA is TGTGCCAGCAGCGTAGCAATTGCGACAGCCGAAAAACTGTTTTTT. Its protein product is CASSVAIATAEKLFF.

This clone was observed a single time. CDR3 protein: CASSESVGDGYTF. CDR3 nucleotide sequence: TGTGCCAGCAGTGAATCGGTAGGGGATGGCTACACCTTC. This chain uses TRBV25-1 with TRBJ1-2; D possibly corresponds to TRBD1 (5 bases). Trimming stripped 1 base from V and 6 bases from J, with 9 bases between. Germline V CDR1 and CDR2: MGHDK, SYGVNS. The CDR3 length is 13 residues.

The J gene is TRBJ1-6, the V gene TRBV6-5; D perhaps matches TRBD1 (5 bases). The CDR3 totals 15 residues. Germline CDR1 is MNHEY and CDR2 is SVGAGI. V was pared by 5 bases and J by 10 bases, with 18 bases between. The CDR3 DNA reads as TGTGCCAGCAGTACCGGCGGGGCGTTGGCGTCACCCCTCCACTTT. Translated: CASSTGGALASPLHF.

In DNA, the CDR3 is TGTGCCAGCAGCTCCAGGTTAGCGGGCCTCACCTACGAGCAGTACTTC. As protein: CASSSRLAGLTYEQYF. This sequence joins TRBV7-9 and TRBJ2-7; the match to TRBD2 covers 7 bases. The CDR3 covers 16 residues. Trimming at V came to 4 bases and at J to 2 bases, leaving 11 bases not matched to a gene. Germline CDR1 reads SEHNR; CDR2 reads FQNEAQ (reference sequence).

The gene calls are TRBV11-3 and TRBJ2-7; 13 nucleotides agree with TRBD2. The germline CDR1 and CDR2 sequences are SGHNT and YENEEA. The CDR3 loop spans 12 amino acids. Trimming cost V 7 bases and J 7 bases; bases outside gene matches: 1. This CDR3 reads CASKGLAGEQYF. CDR3 nucleotides: TGTGCCAGCAAGGGACTAGCGGGAGAGCAGTACTTC.

The chain is built from TRBV5-1 and TRBJ1-1; D ambiguous. In germline, CDR1 is SGHRS, CDR2 YFSETQ. Trimming pared 2 bases from V and 4 bases from J, leaving 12 bases between. The CDR3 spans 14 residues. CDR3 region: CASSLLEEATEAFF. The CDR3 bases are TGCGCCAGCAGCTTATTGGAAGAGGCCACTGAAGCTTTCTTT.

The J gene is TRBJ1-5, the V gene TRBV19; the D gene is possibly TRBD1 (5 bases). Germline V lookup: CDR1 LNHDA, CDR2 SQIVND (reference sequence). The length of the CDR3 is 17 residues. V shed 4 bases and J shed 4 bases, with 20 bases lying between them. CDR3 amino acids: CASSKPGRRDPNQPQHF. CDR3 sequence (DNA): TGTGCCAGTAGTAAACCGGGACGGCGGGACCCAAATCAGCCCCAGCATTTT.

This sequence joins TRBV24-1 and TRBJ1-1; D is unclear. The CDR3 loop spans 12 amino acids. The germline V gene encodes CDR1 KGHDR and CDR2 SFDVKD. Trimming took off 5 bases at V and 1 base at J, with 4 bases between the two ends. The CDR3 region has the DNA TGTGCCACCAGTGCCTGGAACACTGAAGCTTTCTTT. Amino acid sequence: CATSAWNTEAFF.

The chain has TRBV10-3 and TRBJ1-6, with TRBD1 matching over 7 bases. Per the germline V gene, CDR1 is ENHRY and CDR2 is SYGVKD. The CDR3 has 17 amino acids. The V and J ends lost 2 bases and 12 bases, in that order; junction bases with no gene match: 16. The CDR3 DNA reads TGTGCCATCAGTGAGCCCACCGGGACAGCCGGCCTCTTACCCCTCCACTTT. Translating it yields CAISEPTGTAGLLPLHF.

The chain employs TRBV7-6 and TRBJ1-1; D possibly corresponds to TRBD1 (6 bases). The V and J ends lost 5 bases and 5 bases respectively, with 15 bases between them. The CDR3 extends over 14 amino acids. Germline CDR1 and CDR2: SGHVS and FNYEAQ. The CDR3 DNA reads as TGTGCCAGCAGCCCGCAGGGAGGGGGGACTGAAGCTTTCTTT. The encoded protein is CASSPQGGGTEAFF.

The chain couples TRBV2 to TRBJ2-7; D not certain. V dropped 5 bases and J dropped 0 bases, with 5 bases sitting between them. Germline V gene lookup returns CDR1 SNHLY and CDR2 FYNNEI. The CDR3 sequence is 12 residues long. The CDR3 DNA reads TGTGCCAGCAGTCGCAGCTCCTACGAGCAGTACTTC. Its translation: CASSRSSYEQYF.